This T cell receptor (beta chain) was sequenced in a study of blood T cell repertoires in COVID-19. Clones were read by immunoSEQ multiplex PCR, and TCRdb kept only the in-frame ones, dropping some. The table lists roughly 330,000 clones, about 89% of them singletons, with about 5% in the top ten. The CDR3 contains 14 residues. V lost 11 bases, J lost 0 bases, and 13 bases lay in between. The germline V gene encodes CDR1 SNHLY and CDR2 FYNNEI. The chain is built from TRBV2 and TRBJ2-2, with D perhaps matching TRBD2 (5 bases). Sequencing input: PBMCs or T cells enriched from blood (not recorded which). The receptor was derived from a woman in her 30s who had recovered from COVID-19. The CDR3 DNA sequence: TGTGCCGTTGGAGGTGGGCCGAACACCGGGGAGCTGTTTTTT. This gives the protein CAVGGGPNTGELFF. Supplemented by reference TRBV2 and TRBJ2-2, the full variable domain reads EPEVTQTPSHQVTQMGQEVILRCVPISNHLYFYWYRQILGQKVEFLVSFYNNEISEKSEIFDDQFSVERPDGSNFTLKIRSTKLEDSAMYFCAVGGGPNTGELFFGEGSRLTVL.